The sample holds many counts of the clone carrying this T cell receptor (beta chain). Its antigen remains unidentified. CDR1 and CDR2 (germline): SGHRS, YFSETQ. J was trimmed by 2 bases and V by 4 bases; bases with no gene match: 2. The CDR3 runs 14 residues. Unique molecular identifiers were incorporated during preparation of the TCRbeta library. One entry per CDR3 protein results from TCRdb running MiXCR on the PCR reads. The sample consists of about 160,000 distinct CDR3 sequences, around 10% of them appearing once. The data were obtained in a study of T-cell reconstitution after alpha-beta-depleted transplantation in children. Broader study findings: T-cell numbers and diversity, one year after transplant, stemmed largely from T cells that were newly produced. Diversity of TCRbeta at day 60 was high in some patients, arising from surviving recipient T cells and thymic progenitors.

This TCR derives from a boy younger than 10 with acute myeloid leukemia, due to receive a stem cell transplant. The gene calls are TRBV5-1 and TRBJ2-2, with 7 positions matching TRBD1. Sequenced here: PBMCs, sampled before TCRalphabeta/CD19-depleted stem cell transplant. The CDR3 here is CASSTGANTGELFF. CDR3 coding DNA: TGCGCCAGCAGCACAGGGGCTAACACCGGGGAGCTGTTTTTT.